The present entry profiles one T cell receptor beta chain with its context. Antigen unknown. The entry originates in a study of T cell responses to AZD1222 COVID-19 vaccine. Overall study findings and caveats: Clonal diversity may have been underestimated, and the donors were mostly white British, with more females than males.

This table comes from immunoSEQ multiplex PCR, and its TCRdb copy is limited to in-frame clones, with some not included. Among over 75,000 clones listed, 87% were seen once. Germline assignment: CDR1 MGHRA and CDR2 YSYEKL. The CDR3 loop spans 16 amino acids. J lost 4 bases, V lost 4 bases, and 7 bases had no gene match. The source is an adult who received the AZD1222 COVID-19 vaccine. The material sequenced was peripheral blood, taken 28 days after the second AZD1222 dose. The chain carries TRBV4-1 and TRBJ1-5, with 10 nucleotides matching TRBD1. CDR3: CASSPHGTGVNQPQHF. CDR3 sequence (DNA): TGCGCCAGCAGCCCACACGGGACAGGGGTGAATCAGCCCCAGCATTTT.